These 11 T cell receptor beta chains were sequenced from one sample in a study of T cells after yellow fever vaccination. TCRdb independently ran MiXCR on the 5' RACE reads; one entry per CDR3 protein. The table has about 300,000 distinct CDR3 sequences, roughly 7% seen once. The sequences come from PBMCs, collected about 49 days after the first yellow fever vaccination. These receptors were collected from a man aged 18 to 30 who received the YFV17D yellow fever vaccine.

The table lists this clonotype with a few counts. The gene calls are TRBV12-3 or TRBV12-4 and TRBJ2-3; D assignment may be TRBD1 or TRBD2 (5 bases each). The CDR3 loop spans 14 amino acids. The V and J ends lost 5 bases and 2 bases respectively, with 11 bases between them. The CDR3 spells CASSLPGTTDTQYF. The CDR3 region has the DNA TGTGCCAGCAGTCTCCCCGGGACCACAGATACGCAGTATTTT.

J is TRBJ2-1 and V is TRBV3-1, with TRBD1 as a possible D gene (6 bases). CDR1 and CDR2 from the germline V gene are LGHDT and YNNKEL (reference sequence). The V end lost 7 bases, the J end lost 6 bases, and 22 bases lay between the germline ends. This CDR3 is 16 amino acids long. DNA for the CDR3: TGTGCCAGCACCAAGCACGTCCCTGGGACACCCAATGAGCAGTTCTTC. It is translated as CASTKHVPGTPNEQFF.

This clonotype was detected many times. V and J are TRBV5-1 and TRBJ2-3; TRBD2 might be the D (5 bases). With 5 bases removed from V and 2 bases from J, the gap between germline ends came to 12 bases. Per the germline V gene, CDR1 is SGHRS and CDR2 is YFSETQ. The CDR3 totals 14 residues. Here the CDR3 reads CASSMSGFTDTQYF. CDR3 sequence (DNA): TGCGCCAGCAGTATGAGCGGATTCACAGATACGCAGTATTTT.

J is TRBJ2-2 and V is TRBV9; 7 bases match TRBD2. The trim removed 7 bases at V and 3 bases at J, leaving 9 bases unmatched. This CDR3 contains 15 residues. The germline V gene has CDR1 SGDLS and CDR2 YYNGEE. CDR3 in DNA: TGTGCCAGCGGGAAGCGGGGAGGTGACACCGGGGAGCTGTTTTTT. Its translation is CASGKRGGDTGELFF.

This chain uses TRBV21-1 with TRBJ1-1. TRBV21-1 is shown as a pseudogene. There are 14 residues in the CDR3. The DNA for the CDR3 is TGTGCCAGCAGCAATTGGCGTATTCGGGCTGAAGCTTTCTTT. This sequence encodes CASSNWRIRAEAFF.

The genes are TRBV7-2 and TRBJ2-4, with 10 bases aligning to TRBD2. The germline gives CDR1 SGHTA, CDR2 FQGNSA. The CDR3 loop spans 13 amino acids. V was clipped by 9 bases and J by 2 bases; unmatched bases: 1. The CDR3 region has the DNA TGTGCCAGTAGCGGGGGGTCCAAAAACATTCAGTACTTC. Protein sequence: CASSGGSKNIQYF. Together with reference TRBV7-2 and TRBJ2-4, the CDR3 gives the full variable domain: GAGVSQSPSNKVTEKGKDVELRCDPISGHTALYWYRQSLGQGLEFLIYFQGNSAPDKSGLPSDRFSAERTGGSVSTLTIQRTQQEDSAVYLCASSGGSKNIQYFGAGTRLSVL.

This clonotype was detected many times. The chain carries TRBV5-1 and TRBJ2-2; 7 positions match TRBD1. The V and J ends lost 4 bases and 3 bases, in that order; junction bases with no gene match: 12. The CDR3 is made up of 17 amino acids. Germline CDR1 and CDR2: SGHRS and YFSETQ. CDR3 in DNA: TGCGCCAGCAGCCCCGGGGCCAGACAGGGAGACACCGGGGAGCTGTTTTTT. Translation gives CASSPGARQGDTGELFF.

This clonotype has at least ten counts. V is TRBV3-1 and J is TRBJ2-5; D gene uncertain. V lost 1 base, J lost 4 bases, and 16 bases lay in between. This CDR3 is built from 16 residues. CDR1 and CDR2 (germline): LGHDT, YNNKEL (reference sequence). This CDR3 is CASSQGGALVGETQYF. Here the CDR3 DNA reads TGTGCCAGCAGCCAAGGAGGTGCGCTGGTAGGAGAGACCCAGTACTTC.

The V and J genes are TRBV18 and TRBJ2-7, with 9 bases fitting TRBD1. V dropped 9 bases and J dropped 1; count of bases not matched to a gene: 7. Germline CDR1 is KGHSH and CDR2 is LQKENI. This CDR3 is built from 14 residues. The CDR3 here is CASRKDRGSYEQYF. In DNA form, the CDR3 reads TGTGCCAGTCGGAAGGACAGGGGTTCCTACGAGCAGTACTTC.

The chain carries TRBV7-9 and TRBJ2-1; D is uncertain. CDR1 is SEHNR and CDR2 is FQNEAQ in the germline V gene (reference sequence). CDR3 length: 12 amino acids. V was shortened by 5 bases and J by 8 bases, with 10 bases between the two germline ends. This chain's CDR3 is CASSQTVDEQFF. In DNA, the CDR3 is TGTGCCAGCAGCCAAACCGTGGATGAGCAGTTCTTC.

The chain is built from TRBV12-3 or TRBV12-4 and TRBJ2-5, with TRBD2 matching over 8 bases. The CDR3 is 13 amino acids. Trimming removed 5 bases from V and 5 bases from J; junction bases left unmatched: 4. CDR3: CASSVQRGETQYF. As DNA, the CDR3 is TGTGCCAGCAGTGTCCAGCGGGGGGAGACCCAGTACTTC.